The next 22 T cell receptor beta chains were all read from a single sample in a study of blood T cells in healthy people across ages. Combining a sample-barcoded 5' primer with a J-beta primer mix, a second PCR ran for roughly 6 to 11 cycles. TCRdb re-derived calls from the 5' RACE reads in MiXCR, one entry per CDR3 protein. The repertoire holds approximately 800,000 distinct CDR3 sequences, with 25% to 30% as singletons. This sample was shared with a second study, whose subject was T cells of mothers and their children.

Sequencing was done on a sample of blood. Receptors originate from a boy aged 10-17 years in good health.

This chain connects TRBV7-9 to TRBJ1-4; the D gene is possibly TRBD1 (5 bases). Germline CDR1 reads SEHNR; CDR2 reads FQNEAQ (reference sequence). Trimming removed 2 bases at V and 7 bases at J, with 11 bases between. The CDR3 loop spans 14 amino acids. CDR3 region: CASSLQLGGEKLFF. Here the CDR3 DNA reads TGTGCCAGCAGCTTACAACTGGGGGGTGAAAAACTGTTTTTT.

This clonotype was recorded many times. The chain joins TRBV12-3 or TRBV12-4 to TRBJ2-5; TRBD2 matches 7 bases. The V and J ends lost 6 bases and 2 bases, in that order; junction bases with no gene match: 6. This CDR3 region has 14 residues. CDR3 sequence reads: CASRPRDYQETQYF. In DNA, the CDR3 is TGTGCCAGCAGGCCGCGGGACTATCAAGAGACCCAGTACTTC.

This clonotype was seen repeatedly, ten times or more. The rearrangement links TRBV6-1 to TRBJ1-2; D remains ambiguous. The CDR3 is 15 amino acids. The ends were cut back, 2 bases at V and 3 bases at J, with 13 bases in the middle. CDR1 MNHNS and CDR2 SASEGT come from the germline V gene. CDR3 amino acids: CASSERILGYYGYTF. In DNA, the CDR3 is TGTGCCAGCAGTGAAAGGATATTGGGGTACTATGGCTACACCTTC.

This CDR3 reads CSVRASGPYEQYF. The CDR3 DNA is TGCAGCGTGAGGGCGTCAGGCCCCTACGAGCAGTACTTC. The V call is TRBV29-1, the J call TRBJ2-5, with D perhaps matching TRBD2 (5 bases). The end of the DNA aligns better with TRBJ2-7, so the J call may be wrong. This CDR3 contains 13 residues. CDR1 SQVTM and CDR2 ANQGSEA come from the germline V gene.

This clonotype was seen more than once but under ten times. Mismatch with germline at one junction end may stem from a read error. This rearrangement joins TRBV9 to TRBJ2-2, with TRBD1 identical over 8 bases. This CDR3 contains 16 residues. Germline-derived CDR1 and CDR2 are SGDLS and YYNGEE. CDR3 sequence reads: CASSTNRGRNTGELFF. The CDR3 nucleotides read TGCGCCAGCAGCACCAACAGGGGGAGGAACACCGGGGAGCTGTTTTTT.

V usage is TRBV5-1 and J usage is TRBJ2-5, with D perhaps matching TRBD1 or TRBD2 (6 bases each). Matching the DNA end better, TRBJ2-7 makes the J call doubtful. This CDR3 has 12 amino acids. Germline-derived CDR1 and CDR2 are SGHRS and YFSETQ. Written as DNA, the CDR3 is TGCGCCAGCCGCCGGGGGCCAGACGAGCAGTACTTC. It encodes CASRRGPDEQYF.

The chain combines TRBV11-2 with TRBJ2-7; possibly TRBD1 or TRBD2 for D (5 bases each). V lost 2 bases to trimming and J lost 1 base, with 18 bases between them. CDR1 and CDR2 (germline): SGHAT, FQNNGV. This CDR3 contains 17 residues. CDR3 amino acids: CASSLLFRGGKSYEQYF. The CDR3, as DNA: TGTGCCAGCAGCTTATTGTTTCGGGGCGGAAAATCCTACGAGCAGTACTTC.

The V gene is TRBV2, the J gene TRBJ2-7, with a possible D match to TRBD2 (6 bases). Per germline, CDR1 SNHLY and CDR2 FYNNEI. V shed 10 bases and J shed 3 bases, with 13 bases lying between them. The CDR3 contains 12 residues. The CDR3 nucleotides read TGTGCCAACCGGGGGTCAGGCTACGAGCAGTACTTC. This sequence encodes CANRGSGYEQYF. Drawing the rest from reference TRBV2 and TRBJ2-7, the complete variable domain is EPEVTQTPSHQVTQMGQEVILRCVPISNHLYFYWYRQILGQKVEFLVSFYNNEISEKSEIFDDQFSVERPDGSNFTLKIRSTKLEDSAMYFCANRGSGYEQYFGPGTRLTVT.

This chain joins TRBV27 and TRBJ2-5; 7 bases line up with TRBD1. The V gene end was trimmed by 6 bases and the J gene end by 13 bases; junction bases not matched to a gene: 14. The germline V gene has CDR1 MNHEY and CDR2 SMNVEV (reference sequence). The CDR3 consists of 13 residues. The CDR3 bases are TGTGCCAGCAGCCGCGGACAGGCCTCAGGACGGTACTTC. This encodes CASSRGQASGRYF.

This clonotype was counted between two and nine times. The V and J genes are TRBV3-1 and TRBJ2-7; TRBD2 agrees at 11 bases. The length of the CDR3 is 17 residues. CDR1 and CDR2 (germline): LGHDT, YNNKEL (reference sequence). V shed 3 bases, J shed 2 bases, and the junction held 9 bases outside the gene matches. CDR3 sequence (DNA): TGTGCCAGCAGCCAGCGGGCGGGGACTAGCGGTCCCTACGAGCAGTACTTC. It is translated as CASSQRAGTSGPYEQYF.

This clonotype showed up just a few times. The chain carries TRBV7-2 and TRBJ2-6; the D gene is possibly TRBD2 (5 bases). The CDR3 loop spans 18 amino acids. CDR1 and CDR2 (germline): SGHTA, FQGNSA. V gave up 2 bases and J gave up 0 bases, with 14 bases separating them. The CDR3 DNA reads TGTGCCAGCAGCTTAACTAGTAACCCTCTCTCTGGGGCCAACGTCCTGACTTTC. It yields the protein CASSLTSNPLSGANVLTF.

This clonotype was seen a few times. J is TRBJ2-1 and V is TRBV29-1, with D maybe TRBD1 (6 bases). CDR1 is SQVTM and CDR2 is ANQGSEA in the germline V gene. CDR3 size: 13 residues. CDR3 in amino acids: CAADRSSYNEQFF. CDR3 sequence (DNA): TGCGCCGCCGACAGGTCCTCCTACAATGAGCAGTTCTTC.

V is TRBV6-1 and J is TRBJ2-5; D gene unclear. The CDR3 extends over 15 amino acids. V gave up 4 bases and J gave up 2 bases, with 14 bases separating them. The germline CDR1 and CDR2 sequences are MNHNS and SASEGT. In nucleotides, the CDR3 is TGTGCCAGCAGTGGTTGGCAGGTGTATCAAGAGACCCAGTACTTC. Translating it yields CASSGWQVYQETQYF.

This chain's CDR3 is CASTPEGHRNTEAFF. As DNA, the CDR3 is TGTGCCAGCACTCCCGAGGGACACCGGAACACTGAAGCTTTCTTT. The V and J genes are TRBV12-3 or TRBV12-4 and TRBJ1-1; possibly TRBD1 for D (6 bases). V lost 7 bases and J 1 base, leaving 16 bases between the germline ends. The CDR3 totals 15 residues.

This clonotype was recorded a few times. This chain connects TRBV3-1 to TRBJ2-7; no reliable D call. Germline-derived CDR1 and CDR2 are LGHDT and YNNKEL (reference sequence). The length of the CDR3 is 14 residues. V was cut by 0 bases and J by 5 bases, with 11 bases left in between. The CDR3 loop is CASSQDTGYHEQYF. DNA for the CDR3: TGTGCCAGCAGCCAAGATACCGGGTACCACGAGCAGTACTTC.

The CDR3 is CATSDGGTYEQYF. CDR3 DNA sequence: TGTGCCACCAGTGATGGCGGGACCTACGAGCAGTACTTC. The chain combines TRBV24-1 with TRBJ2-7; a weak D match, TRBD2 (6 bases). CDR1 KGHDR and CDR2 SFDVKD come from the germline V gene. The CDR3 contains 13 residues. With 3 bases removed from V and 2 bases from J, the gap between germline ends came to 7 bases.

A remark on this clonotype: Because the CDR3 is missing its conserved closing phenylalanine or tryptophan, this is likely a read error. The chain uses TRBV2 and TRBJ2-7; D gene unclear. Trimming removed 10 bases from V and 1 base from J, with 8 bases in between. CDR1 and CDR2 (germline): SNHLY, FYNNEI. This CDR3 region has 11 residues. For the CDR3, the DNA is TGTGCCACCAGCAGGTCCTACGAGCAGTACTCC. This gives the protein CATSRSYEQYS.

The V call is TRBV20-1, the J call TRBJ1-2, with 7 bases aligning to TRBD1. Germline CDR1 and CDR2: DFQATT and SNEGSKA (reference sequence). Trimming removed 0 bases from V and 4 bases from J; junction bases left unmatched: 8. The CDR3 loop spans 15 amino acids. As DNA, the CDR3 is TGCAGTGCTAGAGATACTCTGACAGGGATCTATGGCTACACCTTC. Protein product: CSARDTLTGIYGYTF.

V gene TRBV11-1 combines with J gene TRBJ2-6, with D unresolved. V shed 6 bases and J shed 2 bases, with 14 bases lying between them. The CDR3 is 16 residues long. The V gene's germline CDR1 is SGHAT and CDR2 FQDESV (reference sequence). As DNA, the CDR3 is TGTGCCAGCAGTTGGGAAGGGCTGGCTGGGGCCAACGTCCTGACTTTC. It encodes CASSWEGLAGANVLTF.

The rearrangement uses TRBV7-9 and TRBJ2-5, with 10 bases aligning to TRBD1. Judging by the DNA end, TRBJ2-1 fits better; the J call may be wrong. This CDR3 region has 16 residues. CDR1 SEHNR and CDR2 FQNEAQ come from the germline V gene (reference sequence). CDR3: CASSLELWGQGIEQFF. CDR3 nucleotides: TGTGCCAGCAGCTTAGAGTTGTGGGGACAGGGGATTGAGCAGTTCTTC.

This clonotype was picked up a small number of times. CDR3 loop: CASSEDREGEQYF. The CDR3 DNA follows: TGTGCCAGCAGCGAGGACAGGGAAGGAGAGCAGTACTTC. The chain couples TRBV7-9 to TRBJ2-1; 8 positions agree with TRBD1. Matching the DNA end better, TRBJ2-7 makes the J call doubtful. The CDR3 sequence is 13 residues long. Germline loops: CDR1 SEHNR, CDR2 FQNEAQ (reference sequence).

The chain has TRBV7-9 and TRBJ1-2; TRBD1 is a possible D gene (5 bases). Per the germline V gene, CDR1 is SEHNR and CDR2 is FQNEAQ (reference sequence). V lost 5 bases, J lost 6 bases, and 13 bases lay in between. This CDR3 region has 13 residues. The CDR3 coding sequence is TGTGCCAGCAGCCCCCCAGGGTACAATGGCTACACCTTC. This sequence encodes CASSPPGYNGYTF.